This T cell receptor beta chain was recovered during a study of naive and memory T cell subsets. Trimming cost V 6 bases and J 8 bases, with 11 bases left between them. The CDR3 consists of 12 residues. CDR1 and CDR2 from the germline V gene are LGHDT and YNNKEL (reference sequence). Study conclusions and caveats: Clonotypes here are unpaired alpha or beta chain sequences.

Overnight CMV lysate stimulation of fresh PBMCs defined donor CMV status by CD4+ IFNgamma. In its sample, this clonotype was seen a few times. What it binds is not known. The beta constant-region primer was an equimolar mix of two oligonucleotides covering TRBC1 and TRBC2. Ligated cDNA was amplified by four rounds of PCR with nested alpha and beta constant-region primers and SP2. TCRdb re-analysed the UMI-ligation and nested PCR reads in MiXCR, keeping a single row per CDR3 protein. Among more than 100,000 distinct CDR3 sequences listed, just over 35% were seen once. V is TRBV3-1 and J is TRBJ2-4; possible D gene TRBD2, 6 bases. This TCR derives from a human donor in good health. Sequenced: central memory CD4+ T cells from blood. The CDR3 DNA is TGTGCCAGCAGTCCGGGGGAGGACATTCAGTACTTC. Its translation is CASSPGEDIQYF. Filled out from reference TRBV3-1 and TRBJ2-4, the complete variable domain reads DTAVSQTPKYLVTQMGNDKSIKCEQNLGHDTMYWYKQDSKKFLKIMFSYNNKELIINETVPNRFSPKSPDKAHLNLHINSLELGDSAVYFCASSPGEDIQYFGAGTRLSVL.